The 30 T cell receptor beta chains below all came from one sample that was sequenced in a study of blood T cell repertoires in COVID-19 (TCRdb year 2020). The library was built by means of the immunoSEQ multiplex PCR assay. Imported from immuneACCESS, the table was reduced by TCRdb to in-frame sequences with V and J called. These copies leave out some clones; in studies compared against another copy, an unresolved V gene accounts for under half, and the cause of the remainder is not known. The sample table contains about 280,000 clones; only one count was recorded for roughly 85% of them. The top ten clonotypes cover roughly 13% of the sample. The sequenced sample consisted of peripheral blood. These receptors were obtained from a human donor in a cohort sampled during active COVID-19.

The rearrangement joins TRBV5-1 to TRBJ2-3, with 7 bases identical to TRBD1. The CDR3 covers 15 residues. V gave up 0 bases and J gave up 2 bases; unmatched junction bases: 3. Germline V gene sequence: CDR1 SGHRS, CDR2 YFSETQ. CDR3 DNA: TGCGCCAGCAGCTTGGAGGGACAGCCCACAGATACGCAGTATTTT. Its translation is CASSLEGQPTDTQYF.

This chain links TRBV18 with TRBJ2-3; TRBD1 might be the D (5 bases). There are 15 residues in the CDR3. Germline V gives CDR1 KGHSH, CDR2 LQKENI. Trimming cost V 5 bases and J 1 base, with 13 bases left between them. The CDR3 nucleotides read TGTGCCAGCTCAACCACAGGCTCCGGCACAGATACGCAGTATTTT. Its translation is CASSTTGSGTDTQYF.

In its sample, this clone was seen a few times. The CDR3 here is CASSQVQGNIQYF. The CDR3 bases are TGTGCCAGCAGCCAGGTACAGGGCAACATTCAGTACTTC. The rearrangement links TRBV5-5 to TRBJ2-4; weak D call: TRBD1 (6 bases). V was shortened by 4 bases and J by 7 bases, with 12 bases between the two germline ends. The CDR3 has 13 residues. Germline lookup yields CDR1 SGHKS and CDR2 YYEKEE (reference sequence).

The rearrangement links TRBV9 to TRBJ2-3; D not resolved. The CDR3 has 16 residues. Trimming removed 4 bases from V and 1 base from J, with 16 bases in between. CDR1 is SGDLS, CDR2 YYNGEE, per germline. CDR3 amino acids: CASSLQVGRGTDTQYF. The CDR3 nucleotides read TGTGCCAGCAGCCTCCAGGTGGGTAGAGGCACAGATACGCAGTATTTT.

This chain uses TRBV6-1 with TRBJ2-7; TRBD2 matches at 9 bases. The trim removed 3 bases at V and 1 base at J, leaving 4 bases unmatched. Per germline, CDR1 MNHNS and CDR2 SASEGT. The CDR3 is made up of 15 amino acids. CDR3 loop: CASSDWLAGSYEQYF. CDR3 bases: TGTGCCAGCAGTGATTGGCTAGCGGGATCCTACGAGCAGTACTTC.

The chain couples TRBV6-5 to TRBJ2-7, with a weak D call TRBD2 (6 bases). V dropped 7 bases and J dropped 6 bases, with 22 bases sitting between them. The CDR3 sequence is 15 residues long. CDR1 MNHEY and CDR2 SVGAGI come from the germline V gene. The CDR3 here is CASMLNPGLSGEQYF. Here the CDR3 DNA reads TGTGCCAGCATGCTAAACCCGGGACTTTCTGGCGAGCAGTACTTC.

The V call is TRBV18, the J call TRBJ2-1; D perhaps matches TRBD1 (5 bases). CDR3 length equals 15 residues. Germline loops: CDR1 KGHSH, CDR2 LQKENI. Trimming pared 3 bases from V and 5 bases from J, leaving 14 bases between. CDR3 DNA: TGTGCCAGCTCACCGGGCCGACAGTCTAACAATGAGCAGTTCTTC. Translation gives CASSPGRQSNNEQFF. The entire variable domain, with the rest obtained from reference TRBV18 and TRBJ2-1, is as follows: NAGVMQNPRHLVRRRGQEARLRCSPMKGHSHVYWYRQLPEEGLKFMVYLQKENIIDESGMPKERFSAEFPKEGPSILRIQQVVRGDSAAYFCASSPGRQSNNEQFFGPGTRLTVL.

V is TRBV18 and J is TRBJ1-1; the D is unclear. This CDR3 comprises 14 residues. CDR1 is KGHSH and CDR2 is LQKENI in the germline V gene. The V gene lost 4 bases and the J gene lost 5 bases, with 14 bases spanning the gap. The CDR3 nucleotides are TGTGCCAGCTCACTTACCGGGGAGAGGACTGAAGCTTTCTTT. Translation: CASSLTGERTEAFF. The variable domain in full, with the rest retrieved from reference TRBV18 and TRBJ1-1, is NAGVMQNPRHLVRRRGQEARLRCSPMKGHSHVYWYRQLPEEGLKFMVYLQKENIIDESGMPKERFSAEFPKEGPSILRIQQVVRGDSAAYFCASSLTGERTEAFFGQGTRLTVV.

The V and J genes are TRBV18 and TRBJ2-7; D is possibly TRBD1 (6 bases). CDR1 is KGHSH, CDR2 LQKENI, per germline. The V gene lost 4 bases and the J gene lost 0 bases, with 10 bases spanning the gap. The CDR3 has 14 residues. DNA of the CDR3: TGTGCCAGCTCACGATGGACAGACTCCTACGAGCAGTACTTC. Amino acid sequence: CASSRWTDSYEQYF.

The chain is built from TRBV5-1 and TRBJ1-1, with D uncertain. This CDR3 is 14 amino acids long. V lost 4 bases, J lost 1 base, and 11 bases lay in between. Germline CDR1 SGHRS, CDR2 YFSETQ. CDR3 loop: CASSAGPANTEAFF. The CDR3, as DNA: TGCGCCAGCAGCGCGGGCCCGGCGAACACTGAAGCTTTCTTT.

The V and J genes are TRBV9 and TRBJ1-2; D remains unclear. Germline CDR1 is SGDLS and CDR2 is YYNGEE. Trimming left V 1 base short and J 4 bases short, with 5 bases between. The CDR3 is made up of 12 amino acids. CDR3 residues: CASSVSGYGYTF. The CDR3 nucleotides are TGTGCCAGCAGCGTATCCGGCTATGGCTACACCTTC.

The chain has TRBV6-5 and TRBJ2-1; the match to TRBD2 covers 7 bases. This CDR3 spans 13 amino acids. V trimming: 6 bases; J trimming: 4 bases; junction bases outside the gene matches: 3. The germline CDR1 and CDR2 sequences are MNHEY and SVGAGI. The CDR3 region is CASRGGGYNEQFF. CDR3 DNA sequence: TGTGCCAGCAGAGGCGGGGGTTACAATGAGCAGTTCTTC.

This chain links TRBV27 with TRBJ1-2, with 9 bases aligning to TRBD1. V dropped 6 bases and J dropped 10; count of bases not matched to a gene: 6. The V gene's germline CDR1 is MNHEY and CDR2 SMNVEV (reference sequence). The CDR3 consists of 12 residues. CDR3 sequence (DNA): TGTGCCAGCAGCTCCGGGACAGGGACCTACACCTTC. Protein: CASSSGTGTYTF.

The V and J genes are TRBV20-1 and TRBJ2-1; TRBD1 might be the D (6 bases). V lost 3 bases, J lost 1 base, and 13 bases lay in between. This CDR3 contains 15 residues. Looked up from germline, CDR1 is DFQATT and CDR2 is SNEGSKA (reference sequence). The CDR3 DNA reads as TGCAGTGCTAGTCGAGGGGGATTTTCCTACAATGAGCAGTTCTTC. Its protein product is CSASRGGFSYNEQFF.

This clone was seen only once. The chain carries TRBV10-2 and TRBJ2-5; 9 positions agree with TRBD1. The length of the CDR3 is 15 residues. Germline V gene sequence: CDR1 WSHSY, CDR2 SAAADI. Trimming cost V 5 bases and J 4 bases; bases outside gene matches: 8. This chain's CDR3 is CASSSTGGNLETQYF. In DNA form, the CDR3 reads TGCGCCAGCAGTTCGACAGGGGGGAATCTAGAGACCCAGTACTTC.

V gene TRBV19 combines with J gene TRBJ1-6; no definite D call. Germline values: CDR1 LNHDA, CDR2 SQIVND (reference sequence). The V end was cut by 0 bases, the J end by 7 bases, with 4 bases between. The CDR3 loop spans 13 amino acids. The CDR3 spells CASSIEENSPLHF. CDR3 bases: TGTGCCAGTAGTATAGAAGAGAATTCACCCCTCCACTTT.

This rearrangement joins TRBV18 to TRBJ2-3; 11 bases match TRBD2. This CDR3 comprises 15 residues. Per germline, CDR1 KGHSH and CDR2 LQKENI. J lost 6 bases, V lost 6 bases, and 8 bases had no gene match. The CDR3 loop is CASSQLAGVMDTQYF. The CDR3, as DNA: TGTGCCAGCTCTCAACTAGCGGGAGTGATGGATACGCAGTATTTT. The complete variable domain, with remaining parts taken from reference TRBV18 and TRBJ2-3, reads NAGVMQNPRHLVRRRGQEARLRCSPMKGHSHVYWYRQLPEEGLKFMVYLQKENIIDESGMPKERFSAEFPKEGPSILRIQQVVRGDSAAYFCASSQLAGVMDTQYFGPGTRLTVL.

The rearrangement joins TRBV2 to TRBJ2-5; 11 positions agree with TRBD2. Germline CDR1 is SNHLY and CDR2 is FYNNEI. The CDR3 runs to 16 residues. The V segment lost 6 bases and the J segment 6 bases; nucleotides outside the gene matches: 12. CDR3 nucleotide sequence: TGTGCCAGCAGCCAAGGGACTAGCGGCGGCAGGAAGACCCAGTACTTC. This translates into CASSQGTSGGRKTQYF. Full variable domain (rest looked up from reference TRBV2 and TRBJ2-5): EPEVTQTPSHQVTQMGQEVILRCVPISNHLYFYWYRQILGQKVEFLVSFYNNEISEKSEIFDDQFSVERPDGSNFTLKIRSTKLEDSAMYFCASSQGTSGGRKTQYFGPGTRLLVL.

This clone has more than one count but fewer than ten. V usage is TRBV6-5 and J usage is TRBJ1-2; 7 bases match TRBD1. V lost 8 bases, J lost 5 bases, and 8 bases stayed unmatched. In germline, CDR1 is MNHEY, CDR2 SVGAGI. The CDR3 runs to 13 residues. This chain's CDR3 is CASGPPGGYGYTF. CDR3 in DNA: TGTGCCAGCGGCCCCCCAGGGGGATATGGCTACACCTTC.

The V gene is TRBV11-2, the J gene TRBJ1-3; the D is unclear. The CDR3 extends over 16 amino acids. Trimming left V 0 bases short and J 0 bases short, with 9 bases between. Looked up from germline, CDR1 is SGHAT and CDR2 is FQNNGV. The CDR3 DNA reads TGTGCCAGCAGCTTAGAGAGGCCGGCCTCTGGAAACACCATATATTTT. Translation gives CASSLERPASGNTIYF. Filled out from reference TRBV11-2 and TRBJ1-3, the complete variable domain reads EAGVAQSPRYKIIEKRQSVAFWCNPISGHATLYWYQQILGQGPKLLIQFQNNGVVDDSQLPKDRFSAERLKGVDSTLKIQPAKLEDSAVYLCASSLERPASGNTIYFGEGSWLTVV.

A few counts support this clone. The rearrangement uses TRBV3-1 (or the pseudogene TRBV3-2) and TRBJ2-7; D not resolved. V was cut by 1 base and J by 4 bases, with 5 bases left in between. In germline, CDR1 is LGHDT, CDR2 YNNKEL (reference sequence). The CDR3 runs to 12 residues. DNA for the CDR3: TGTGCCAGCAGCCAAGCCGAGTACGAGCAGTACTTC. It encodes CASSQAEYEQYF.

This chain links TRBV12-3 or TRBV12-4 with TRBJ2-3, with a possible D match to TRBD2 (6 bases). The CDR3 has 13 residues. The V and J ends lost 6 bases and 3 bases respectively, with 10 bases between them. CDR3: CASRISGTDTQYF. DNA for the CDR3: TGTGCCAGCAGAATTAGCGGTACAGATACGCAGTATTTT.

The CDR3 DNA reads TGTGCCAGCAGCCCCGTGCTAGCGAACACCGGGGAGCTGTTTTTT. The encoded protein is CASSPVLANTGELFF. The chain recombines TRBV9 with TRBJ2-2; D not certain. V was pared by 4 bases and J by 0 bases, with 10 bases between. CDR3 length: 15 residues. Looked up from germline, CDR1 is SGDLS and CDR2 is YYNGEE.

CDR3 nucleotide sequence: TGTGCCTGGAGTTGCCCGGACAGAACTACCTACGAGCAGTACTTC. Translation gives CAWSCPDRTTYEQYF. The chain uses TRBV30 and TRBJ2-7, with a tentative D call TRBD1 (6 bases). V lost 2 bases and J 2 bases, leaving 16 bases between the germline ends. CDR1 is GTSNPN, CDR2 SVGIG, per germline (reference sequence). This CDR3 spans 15 amino acids. Full variable domain (outside the CDR3, taken from reference TRBV30 and TRBJ2-7): SQTIHQWPATLVQPVGSPLSLECTVEGTSNPNLYWYRQAAGRGLQLLFYSVGIGQISSEVPQNLSASRPQDRQFILSSKKLLLSDSGFYLCAWSCPDRTTYEQYFGPGTRLTVT.

This chain connects TRBV18 to TRBJ2-1; TRBD2 agrees at 13 bases. V dropped 5 bases and J dropped 7; count of bases not matched to a gene: 11. Per the germline V gene, CDR1 is KGHSH and CDR2 is LQKENI. The CDR3 has 17 residues. CDR3 sequence reads: CASSKLGTSGKWNEQFF. CDR3 bases: TGTGCCAGCTCAAAACTAGGGACTAGCGGGAAATGGAATGAGCAGTTCTTC.

The V gene is TRBV10-3, the J gene TRBJ1-2; the match to TRBD1 covers 7 bases. With V trimmed by 2 bases and J by 3 bases, 3 bases remained unmatched. The CDR3 contains 14 residues. Germline assignment: CDR1 ENHRY and CDR2 SYGVKD. The CDR3: CAISEVGGDYGYTF. The CDR3, as DNA: TGTGCCATCAGTGAGGTAGGGGGCGACTATGGCTACACCTTC.

The CDR3, as DNA: TGTGCCAGCAGCTTAACCCTAGCGGTCAATGAGCAGTTCTTC. This sequence encodes CASSLTLAVNEQFF. The rearrangement uses TRBV7-2 and TRBJ2-1; 7 positions agree with TRBD2. Germline-derived CDR1 and CDR2 are SGHTA and FQGNSA. V trimming: 2 bases; J trimming: 6 bases; junction bases outside the gene matches: 4. The CDR3 consists of 14 residues.

V is TRBV16 and J is TRBJ1-3; TRBD1 is a possible D gene (5 bases). Trimming pared 4 bases from V and 0 bases from J, leaving 7 bases between. This CDR3 comprises 14 residues. CDR1 is KGHSY and CDR2 is FQNENV in the germline V gene. CDR3 sequence: CASSRDFSGNTIYF. The CDR3 coding sequence is TGTGCCAGCAGCCGGGACTTCTCTGGAAACACCATATATTTT.

This chain joins TRBV12-3 or TRBV12-4 and TRBJ1-1; TRBD1 is a possible D gene (5 bases). The ends were cut back, 5 bases at V and 6 bases at J, with 7 bases in the middle. This CDR3 spans 11 amino acids. The CDR3: CASSRDSEAFF. As DNA, the CDR3 is TGTGCCAGCAGTCGGGACTCTGAAGCTTTCTTT.

The chain carries TRBV4-1 and TRBJ1-5, with D possibly TRBD1 on 5 matching bases. The germline V gene encodes CDR1 MGHRA and CDR2 YSYEKL. V lost 1 base to trimming and J lost 6 bases, with 13 bases between them. The CDR3 covers 15 residues. CDR3 sequence: CASSQASGDPQPQHF. The DNA of the CDR3 is TGCGCCAGCAGCCAAGCCAGCGGGGACCCTCAGCCCCAGCATTTT.